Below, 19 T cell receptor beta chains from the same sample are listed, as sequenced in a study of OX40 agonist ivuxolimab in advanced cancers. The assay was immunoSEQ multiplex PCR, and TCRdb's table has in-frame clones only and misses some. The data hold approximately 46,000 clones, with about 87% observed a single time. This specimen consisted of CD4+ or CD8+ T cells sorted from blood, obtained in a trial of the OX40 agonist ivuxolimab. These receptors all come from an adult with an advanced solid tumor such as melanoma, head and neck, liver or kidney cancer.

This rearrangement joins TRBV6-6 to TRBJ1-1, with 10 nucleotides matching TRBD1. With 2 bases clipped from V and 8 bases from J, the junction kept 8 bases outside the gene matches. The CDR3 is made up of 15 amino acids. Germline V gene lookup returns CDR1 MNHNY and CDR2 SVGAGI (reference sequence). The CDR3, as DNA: TGTGCCAGCAGTTACGAGACAGGGGGCAGTAGGGAAGCTTTCTTT. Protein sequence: CASSYETGGSREAFF.

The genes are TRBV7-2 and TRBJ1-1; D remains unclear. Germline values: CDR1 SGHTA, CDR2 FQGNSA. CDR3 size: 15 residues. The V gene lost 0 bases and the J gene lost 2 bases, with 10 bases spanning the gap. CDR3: CASSLALAGNTEAFF. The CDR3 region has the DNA TGTGCCAGCAGCTTAGCACTCGCGGGCAACACTGAAGCTTTCTTT.

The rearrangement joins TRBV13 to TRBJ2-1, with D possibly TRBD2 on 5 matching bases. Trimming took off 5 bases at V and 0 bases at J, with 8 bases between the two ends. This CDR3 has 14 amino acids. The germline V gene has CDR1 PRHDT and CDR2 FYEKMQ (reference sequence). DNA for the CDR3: TGTGCCAGCAGCCGGGGAAGCTCCTACAATGAGCAGTTCTTC. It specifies CASSRGSSYNEQFF.

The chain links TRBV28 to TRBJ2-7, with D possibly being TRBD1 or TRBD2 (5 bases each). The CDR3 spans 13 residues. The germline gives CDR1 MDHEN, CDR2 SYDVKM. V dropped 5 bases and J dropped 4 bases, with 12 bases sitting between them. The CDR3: CASSPGRTYEQYF. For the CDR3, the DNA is TGTGCCAGCAGTCCGGGACGGACATACGAGCAGTACTTC.

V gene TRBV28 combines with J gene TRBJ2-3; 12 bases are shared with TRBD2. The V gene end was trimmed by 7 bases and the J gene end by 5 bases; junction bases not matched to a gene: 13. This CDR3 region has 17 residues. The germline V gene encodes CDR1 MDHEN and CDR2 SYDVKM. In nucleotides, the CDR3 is TGTGCCAGCACCTCCTCGACTAGCGGGAGTTATGAAGATACGCAGTATTTT. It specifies CASTSSTSGSYEDTQYF.

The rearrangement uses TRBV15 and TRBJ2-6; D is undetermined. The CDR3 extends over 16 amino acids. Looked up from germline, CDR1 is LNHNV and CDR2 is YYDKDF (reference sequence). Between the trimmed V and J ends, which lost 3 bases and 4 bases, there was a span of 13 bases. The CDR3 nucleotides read TGTGCCACCAGCAGTGACTGGGGTTTAGGGGCCAACGTCCTGACTTTC. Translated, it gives CATSSDWGLGANVLTF.

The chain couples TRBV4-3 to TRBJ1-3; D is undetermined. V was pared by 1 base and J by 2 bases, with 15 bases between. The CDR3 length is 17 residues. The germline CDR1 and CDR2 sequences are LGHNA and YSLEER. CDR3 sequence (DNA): TGCGCCAGCAGCCAAGCCCTCATTAGGGCTACTGGAAACACCATATATTTT. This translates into CASSQALIRATGNTIYF.

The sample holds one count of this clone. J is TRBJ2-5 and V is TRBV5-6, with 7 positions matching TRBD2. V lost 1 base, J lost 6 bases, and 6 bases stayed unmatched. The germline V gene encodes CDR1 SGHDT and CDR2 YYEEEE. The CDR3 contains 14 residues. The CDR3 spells CASSLTAGEKTQYF. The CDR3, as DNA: TGTGCCAGCAGCTTGACCGCGGGAGAGAAGACCCAGTACTTC.

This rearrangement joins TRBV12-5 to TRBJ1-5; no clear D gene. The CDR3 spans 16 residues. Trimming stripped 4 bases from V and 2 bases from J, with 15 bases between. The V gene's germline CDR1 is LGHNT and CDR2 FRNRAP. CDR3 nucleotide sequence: TGTGCTAGTGGTTCCACCCGGGGAGCGGGCAATCAGCCCCAGCATTTT. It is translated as CASGSTRGAGNQPQHF.

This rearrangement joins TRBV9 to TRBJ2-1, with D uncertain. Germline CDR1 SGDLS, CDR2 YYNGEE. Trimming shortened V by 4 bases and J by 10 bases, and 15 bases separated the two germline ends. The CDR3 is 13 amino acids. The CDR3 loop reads CASSSTAGREQFF. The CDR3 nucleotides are TGTGCCAGCAGCTCAACGGCCGGTCGGGAGCAGTTCTTC.

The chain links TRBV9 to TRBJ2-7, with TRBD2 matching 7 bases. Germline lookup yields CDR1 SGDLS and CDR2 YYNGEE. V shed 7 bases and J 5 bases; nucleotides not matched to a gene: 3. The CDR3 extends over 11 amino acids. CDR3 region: CASASGDEQYF. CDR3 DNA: TGTGCCAGCGCAAGCGGGGACGAGCAGTACTTC.

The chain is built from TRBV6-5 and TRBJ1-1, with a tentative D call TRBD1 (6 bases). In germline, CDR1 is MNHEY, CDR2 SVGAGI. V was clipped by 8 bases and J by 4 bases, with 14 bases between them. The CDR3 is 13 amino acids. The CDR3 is CASAAGGGTEAFF. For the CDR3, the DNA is TGTGCCAGCGCGGCGGGAGGGGGCACTGAAGCTTTCTTT.

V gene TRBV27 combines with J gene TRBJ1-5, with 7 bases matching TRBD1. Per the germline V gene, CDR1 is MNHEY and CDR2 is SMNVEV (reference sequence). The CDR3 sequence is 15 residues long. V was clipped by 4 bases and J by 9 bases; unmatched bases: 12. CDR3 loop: CASSYRGDSSLPQHF. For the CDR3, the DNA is TGTGCCAGCAGTTATCGAGGGGACAGCAGTCTGCCCCAGCATTTT.

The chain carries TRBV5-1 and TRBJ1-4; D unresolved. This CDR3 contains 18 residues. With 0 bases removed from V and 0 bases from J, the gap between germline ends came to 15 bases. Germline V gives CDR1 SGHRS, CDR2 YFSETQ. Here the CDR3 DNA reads TGCGCCAGCAGCTTGGGGCTAAACCCGGGGTCAACTAATGAAAAACTGTTTTTT. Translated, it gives CASSLGLNPGSTNEKLFF.

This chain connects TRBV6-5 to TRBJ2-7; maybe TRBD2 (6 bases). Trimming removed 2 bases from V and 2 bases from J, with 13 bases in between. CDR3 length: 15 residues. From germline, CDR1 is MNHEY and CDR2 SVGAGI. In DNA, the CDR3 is TGTGCCAGCAGTTACGGCGAGGGAGGCCCCTACGAGCAGTACTTC. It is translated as CASSYGEGGPYEQYF.

The CDR3 here is CASSFRDRVSNEKLFF. In nucleotides, the CDR3 is TGCGCCAGCAGCTTCCGGGACAGGGTCTCTAATGAAAAACTGTTTTTT. J is TRBJ1-4 and V is TRBV4-1, with 9 bases lining up with TRBD1. The trim removed 5 bases at V and 3 bases at J, leaving 7 bases unmatched. CDR1 and CDR2 from the germline V gene are MGHRA and YSYEKL. The CDR3 runs to 16 residues.

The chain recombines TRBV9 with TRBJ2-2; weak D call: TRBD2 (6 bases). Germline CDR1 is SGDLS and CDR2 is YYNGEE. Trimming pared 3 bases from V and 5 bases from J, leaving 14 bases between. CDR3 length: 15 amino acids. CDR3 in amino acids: CASSAGDWQTGELFF. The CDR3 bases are TGTGCCAGCAGCGCCGGGGACTGGCAAACCGGGGAGCTGTTTTTT.

CDR3 bases: TGCGCCAGCAGCCAAGTGGGACGGGGGGGGACAGATACGCAGTATTTT. It is translated as CASSQVGRGGTDTQYF. This sequence joins TRBV4-3 and TRBJ2-3; 8 bases line up with TRBD2. The junction had 6 bases not matched to a gene; V was cut back by 1 base and J by 3 bases. The CDR3 loop spans 16 amino acids. Germline loops: CDR1 LGHNA, CDR2 YSLEER.

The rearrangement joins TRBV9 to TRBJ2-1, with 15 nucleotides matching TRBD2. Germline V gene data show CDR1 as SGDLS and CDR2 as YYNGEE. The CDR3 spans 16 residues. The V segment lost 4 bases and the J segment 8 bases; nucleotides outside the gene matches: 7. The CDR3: CASSPWTSGGAYEQFF. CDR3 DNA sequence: TGTGCCAGCAGCCCGTGGACTAGCGGGGGGGCCTATGAGCAGTTCTTC. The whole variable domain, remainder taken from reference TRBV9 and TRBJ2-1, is DSGVTQTPKHLITATGQRVTLRCSPRSGDLSVYWYQQSLDQGLQFLIQYYNGEERAKGNILERFSAQQFPDLHSELNLSSLELGDSALYFCASSPWTSGGAYEQFFGPGTRLTVL.